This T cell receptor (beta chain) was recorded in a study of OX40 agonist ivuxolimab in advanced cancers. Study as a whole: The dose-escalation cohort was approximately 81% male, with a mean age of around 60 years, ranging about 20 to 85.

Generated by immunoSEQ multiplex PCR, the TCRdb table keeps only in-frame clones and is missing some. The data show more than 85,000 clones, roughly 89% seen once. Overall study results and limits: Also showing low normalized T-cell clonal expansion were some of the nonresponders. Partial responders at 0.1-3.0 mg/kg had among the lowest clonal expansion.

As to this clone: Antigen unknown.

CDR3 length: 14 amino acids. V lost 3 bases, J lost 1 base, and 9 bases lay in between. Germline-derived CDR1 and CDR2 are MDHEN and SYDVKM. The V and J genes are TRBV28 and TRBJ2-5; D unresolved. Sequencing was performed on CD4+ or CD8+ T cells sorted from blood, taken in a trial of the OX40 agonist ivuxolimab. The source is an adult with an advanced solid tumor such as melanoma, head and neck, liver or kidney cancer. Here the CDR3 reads CASSFSRAQETQYF. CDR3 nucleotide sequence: TGTGCCAGCAGTTTTTCGAGAGCCCAAGAGACCCAGTACTTC. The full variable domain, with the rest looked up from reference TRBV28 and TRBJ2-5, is DVKVTQSSRYLVKRTGEKVFLECVQDMDHENMFWYRQDPGLGLRLIYFSYDVKMKEKGDIPEGYSVSREKKERFSLILESASTNQTSMYLCASSFSRAQETQYFGPGTRLLVL.